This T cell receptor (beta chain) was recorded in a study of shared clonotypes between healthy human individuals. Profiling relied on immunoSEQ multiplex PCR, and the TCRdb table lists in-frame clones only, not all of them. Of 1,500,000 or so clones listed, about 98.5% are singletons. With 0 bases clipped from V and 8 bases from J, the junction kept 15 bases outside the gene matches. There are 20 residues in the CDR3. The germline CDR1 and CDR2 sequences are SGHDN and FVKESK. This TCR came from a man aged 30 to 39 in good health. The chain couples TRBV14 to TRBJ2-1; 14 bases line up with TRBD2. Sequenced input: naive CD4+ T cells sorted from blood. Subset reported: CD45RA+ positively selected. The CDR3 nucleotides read TGTGCCAGCAGCCAAGATTGGGCGGGACTAGCGGGAGCTCGTAGGGATGAGCAGTTCTTC. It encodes CASSQDWAGLAGARRDEQFF. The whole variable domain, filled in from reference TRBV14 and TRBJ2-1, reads EAGVTQFPSHSVIEKGQTVTLRCDPISGHDNLYWYRRVMGKEIKFLLHFVKESKQDESGMPNNRFLAERTGGTYSTLKVQPAELEDSGVYFCASSQDWAGLAGARRDEQFFGPGTRLTVL.